What follows describes a single TCR beta chain. A read error may produce the germline difference seen at one junction end. The germline CDR1 and CDR2 sequences are SGHAT and FQDESV (reference sequence). The CDR3 consists of 14 residues. The sample's time point: newly diagnosed GD, antithyroid drugs for less than 3 months. PBMCs provided the RNA from which the TCR library was made. The authors built TCR beta libraries using iRepertoire HTBI primers and Arm-PCR of CDR3 regions. TCRdb passed the multiplex PCR reads through MiXCR, listing each CDR3 protein once. The table lists about 380,000 distinct CDR3 sequences, about a sixth of them singletons, with about a fifth in the top ten. The data were obtained in a study of regulatory T cells in long-lasting Graves disease.

The starting material was peripheral blood mononuclear cells (PBMCs), obtained at new diagnosis, from a patient treated with antithyroid drugs. J is TRBJ2-3 and V is TRBV11-1; the D gene is possibly TRBD2 (5 bases). The source of this sequence is a female donor with Graves disease. The CDR3 DNA reads as TGCGCCAGCAGCGATGGACTTAGCACAGATACGCAGTATTTT. Its translation: CASSDGLSTDTQYF.